This TCR beta chain was recovered during a study of cytomegalovirus exposure and HLA in healthy donors (dated by TCRdb to 2016 to 2017). In the study overall: According to a later analysis, the roughly 120 validation repertoires were produced on the same platform as the approximately 620 repertoires of the first cohort. The study aimed to test whether cataloging public T cell receptors could reveal signatures of past pathogen exposure. Besides the first cohort of roughly 700 subjects, a separate validation cohort made up of 120 different subjects was used. To predict cytomegalovirus infection status, the study brought together high-throughput TCR immunosequencing, statistical association of individual TCRs with disease status, and machine learning.

Notes on this clone: What this receptor recognizes is not known. Qualities for individual bases were not recorded, and no much larger clone is one base off.

The donors belonged to the validation cohort of under 150 subjects, which was separate from the 666-subject first cohort. The research as a whole found: Subsequent analysis determined that TCRs grouped into clusters in the first cohort also showed a tendency toward co-occurrence across the 120 or so validation repertoires, and 94% of cluster scores exceeded 0. While some public TCRs were present in many individuals, most TCR sequences turned up only very rarely across donors. The study gave a list of 150 to 200 TCR beta chains associated with cytomegalovirus. In both the original and validation cohorts, the classifier was reported to diagnose cytomegalovirus status with high specificity and sensitivity. In vitro tests confirmed that a few of the cytomegalovirus-associated TCR beta chains recognize cytomegalovirus antigens. A later analysis lacked HLA typing for the validation cohort, so it scored co-occurrence in that cohort across all 120 repertoires. The authors suggested that the approach could potentially be extended to other disease states and immunological phenotypes.

Library preparation used the immunoSEQ multiplex PCR assay. The authors' pipeline ran thus. A statistical classification framework was built to diagnose cytomegalovirus status from the catalog of TCR beta chain sequences. TCRdb's version of the immuneACCESS table is confined to in-frame rearrangements and falls short of the full clone set. An unresolved V gene accounts for under half of the shortfall where checked; the remainder is of unknown origin. That table supplies the V and J calls and clone size; D and trimming were determined from the DNA. Counted in this sample were some 180,000 clones; roughly 81% of them appeared once. Around 1.2% of the sample goes to the ten largest clones. The sequence came from a woman aged 25 to 39 in good health and CMV-seronegative. The sequencing input was PBMCs.

The CDR3 loop reads CASSSLSGNTIYF. The bases are TGTGCCAGCAGTTCCCTCTCTGGAAACACCATATATTTT. The chain employs TRBV27 and TRBJ1-3; the D segment cannot be called with confidence. Relative to germline, V is 4 bases shorter and J is 0 bases shorter, with 4 bases between their ends. CDR3 length: 13 amino acids, cysteine to phenylalanine. The read is trimmed to its CDR3 DNA, 39 bases read in frame from base 1. Based on the germline V gene (reference sequence), the CDR1 and CDR2 sequences are MNHEY and SMNVEV.